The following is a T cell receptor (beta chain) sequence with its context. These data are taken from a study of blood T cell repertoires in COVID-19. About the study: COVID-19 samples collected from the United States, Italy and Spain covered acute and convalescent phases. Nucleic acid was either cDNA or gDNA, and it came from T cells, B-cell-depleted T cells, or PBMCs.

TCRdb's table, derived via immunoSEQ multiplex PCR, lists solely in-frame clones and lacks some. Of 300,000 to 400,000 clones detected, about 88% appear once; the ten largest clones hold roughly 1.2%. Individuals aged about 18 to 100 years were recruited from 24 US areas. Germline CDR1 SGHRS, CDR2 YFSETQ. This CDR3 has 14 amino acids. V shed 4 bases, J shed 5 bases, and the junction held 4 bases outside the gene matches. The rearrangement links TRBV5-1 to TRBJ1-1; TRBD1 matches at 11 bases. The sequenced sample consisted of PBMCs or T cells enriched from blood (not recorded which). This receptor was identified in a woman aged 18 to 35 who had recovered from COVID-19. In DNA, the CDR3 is TGCGCCAGCAGCCAGGACAGGGGGCAAACTGAAGCTTTCTTT. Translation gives CASSQDRGQTEAFF. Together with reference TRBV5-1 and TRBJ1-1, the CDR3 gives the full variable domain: KAGVTQTPRYLIKTRGQQVTLSCSPISGHRSVSWYQQTPGQGLQFLFEYFSETQRNKGNFPGRFSGRQFSNSRSEMNVSTLELGDSALYLCASSQDRGQTEAFFGQGTRLTVV.